Below are 30 T cell receptor beta chains sequenced from a single sample in a study of graft-versus-host responses after intestinal transplantation. TCRdb's copy holds only in-frame clones and misses some; the assay was immunoSEQ multiplex PCR. Of tens of thousands of clones in the sample, about 90% were seen once. The material sequenced was PBMCs, taken around 330 days after intestinal transplant. The source is a human patient who received an intestinal transplant, so some T cells may come from the graft donor.

This clone was seen once. This rearrangement joins TRBV7-3 to TRBJ2-5; 9 bases are shared with TRBD2. The CDR3 is 15 amino acids. In germline, CDR1 is SGHTA, CDR2 FQGTGA. The J segment lost 1 base and the V segment lost 8 bases, leaving 8 bases of the junction unmatched. The CDR3 protein is CASSLGSGGQETQYF. In DNA, the CDR3 is TGTGCCAGCTCTCTAGGTAGCGGGGGCCAAGAGACCCAGTACTTC.

This chain connects TRBV2 to TRBJ2-3; TRBD2 matches at 7 bases. Germline values: CDR1 SNHLY, CDR2 FYNNEI. The J segment lost 14 bases and the V segment lost 7 bases, leaving 9 bases of the junction unmatched. This CDR3 has 11 amino acids. The CDR3 loop is CASKGGSLPYF. The CDR3 DNA follows: TGTGCCAGCAAAGGCGGGAGTTTGCCGTATTTT.

This rearrangement joins TRBV6-1 to TRBJ2-3; perhaps TRBD2 as D (5 bases). Germline-derived CDR1 and CDR2 are MNHNS and SASEGT. This CDR3 comprises 12 residues. Trimming pared 5 bases from V and 6 bases from J, leaving 9 bases between. The CDR3 DNA reads as TGTGCCAGCAGTCTGAGGGCGGATACGCAGTATTTT. This encodes CASSLRADTQYF.

The chain links TRBV6-6 to TRBJ1-1; TRBD1 agrees at 7 bases. The germline V gene encodes CDR1 MNHNY and CDR2 SVGAGI (reference sequence). This CDR3 is built from 13 residues. V lost 0 bases and J lost 11; bases outside the gene matches: 6. CDR3 in amino acids: CASSYSAGGMAFF. The CDR3 nucleotides read TGTGCCAGCAGTTACTCGGCAGGGGGGATGGCTTTCTTT.

This clone is classed as medium-sized (0.01 to 0.1%). The chain recombines TRBV4-2 with TRBJ2-2, with D unresolved. Trimming pared 6 bases from V and 7 bases from J, leaving 15 bases between. The CDR3 sequence is 14 residues long. Germline V gives CDR1 LGHNA, CDR2 YNFKEQ. Here the CDR3 reads CASREKGAGGELFF. CDR3 bases: TGTGCCAGCAGAGAGAAGGGCGCCGGCGGGGAGCTGTTTTTT.

This chain uses TRBV5-1 with TRBJ1-1; the D is unclear. Trimming stripped 4 bases from V and 1 base from J, with 14 bases between. The CDR3 is 15 residues long. Germline V gene data show CDR1 as SGHRS and CDR2 as YFSETQ. The CDR3 DNA reads as TGCGCCAGCAGCCCCCGTCGGCACCAGAACACTGAAGCTTTCTTT. Translation gives CASSPRRHQNTEAFF. Full variable domain (remainder filled in from reference TRBV5-1 and TRBJ1-1): KAGVTQTPRYLIKTRGQQVTLSCSPISGHRSVSWYQQTPGQGLQFLFEYFSETQRNKGNFPGRFSGRQFSNSRSEMNVSTLELGDSALYLCASSPRRHQNTEAFFGQGTRLTVV.

The chain links TRBV5-1 to TRBJ1-2; D ambiguous. CDR1 is SGHRS, CDR2 YFSETQ, per germline. This CDR3 contains 14 residues. Trimming shortened V by 1 base and J by 6 bases, and 13 bases separated the two germline ends. The CDR3 nucleotides read TGCGCCAGCAGCTTGTTTGTCAGTGGAGATGGCTACACCTTC. It codes for CASSLFVSGDGYTF.

V usage is TRBV18 and J usage is TRBJ2-7; TRBD2 matches at 10 bases. J gave up 3 bases and V 2 bases, and 16 bases lay outside the gene matches. CDR3 length: 19 residues. The germline V gene has CDR1 KGHSH and CDR2 LQKENI. CDR3 in DNA: TGTGCCAGCTCACCAGCTGCCCTTGCGCTAGCGGGAGACAGCTACGAGCAGTACTTC. Its translation is CASSPAALALAGDSYEQYF.

The rearrangement links TRBV6-1 to TRBJ1-6, with TRBD1 identical over 7 bases. J was trimmed by 7 bases and V by 5 bases; bases with no gene match: 8. Germline assignment: CDR1 MNHNS and CDR2 SASEGT. This CDR3 spans 15 amino acids. The chain's CDR3 is CASSHQGQSNSPLHF. The CDR3 bases are TGTGCCAGCAGTCACCAGGGACAGTCGAATTCACCCCTCCACTTT.

This clone turned up a few times. The chain carries TRBV28 and TRBJ1-1; D might be TRBD1 (5 bases). CDR1 and CDR2 from the germline V gene are MDHEN and SYDVKM. This CDR3 spans 13 amino acids. The V gene lost 3 bases and the J gene lost 4 bases, with 9 bases spanning the gap. The CDR3 loop is CASSLGEVTEAFF. The CDR3 DNA reads TGTGCCAGCAGTTTGGGGGAGGTCACTGAAGCTTTCTTT.

The V gene is TRBV6-5, the J gene TRBJ1-1, with 7 bases lining up with TRBD1. The germline V gene has CDR1 MNHEY and CDR2 SVGAGI. The CDR3 runs to 15 residues. Trimming took 2 bases from V and 4 from J; bases not matched to a gene: 7. The CDR3 here is CASSYGRTGTTEAFF. The CDR3 DNA reads as TGTGCCAGCAGTTACGGGAGGACAGGTACCACTGAAGCTTTCTTT.

V usage is TRBV21-1 and J usage is TRBJ1-2; no check of the table's D call, TRBD1, against the DNA was made. TRBV21-1 corresponds to a pseudogene. This CDR3 contains 17 residues. This chain's CDR3 is CASSKAIGWDRAHGYTF. CDR3 bases: TGTGCCAGCAGCAAAGCGATAGGTTGGGACAGGGCACACGGCTACACCTTC.

Worth noting for this clone: The same CDR3 also results from other DNA sequences found in this sample. The V call is TRBV12-5, the J call TRBJ1-5, with 10 bases fitting TRBD1. The CDR3 is made up of 17 amino acids. The junction had 3 bases not matched to a gene; V was cut back by 0 bases and J by 1 base. Germline V gene lookup returns CDR1 LGHNT and CDR2 FRNRAP. The CDR3: CASGLVLGQGSNQPQHF. The CDR3 bases are TGTGCTAGTGGTTTGGTACTGGGACAGGGGAGCAATCAGCCCCAGCATTTT.

The V and J genes are TRBV4-1 and TRBJ1-4; D is ambiguous. The CDR3 is 17 residues long. Germline V gene sequence: CDR1 MGHRA, CDR2 YSYEKL. V was clipped by 1 base and J by 2 bases, with 14 bases between them. CDR3 nucleotide sequence: TGCGCCAGCAGCCAAGGTGTAGGAGCGGGCACTAATGAAAAACTGTTTTTT. Its protein is CASSQGVGAGTNEKLFF.

This clone was counted between two and nine times. The chain combines TRBV2 with TRBJ2-1; D is ambiguous. In germline, CDR1 is SNHLY, CDR2 FYNNEI. This CDR3 contains 10 residues. Trimming left V 6 bases short and J 7 bases short, with 4 bases between. CDR3 amino acids: CASSWNEQFF. CDR3 coding DNA: TGTGCCAGCAGCTGGAATGAGCAGTTCTTC.

This chain uses TRBV23-1 with TRBJ1-1, with D perhaps TRBD1 (6 bases). TRBV23-1 is placed among ORFs of uncertain function. V dropped 4 bases and J dropped 7 bases, with 22 bases sitting between them. This CDR3 is 16 amino acids long. The CDR3 DNA follows: TGCGCCAGCAGTCTCCGACGGGGCAGGGGTTCGCATGAAGCTTTCTTT. Translated, it gives CASSLRRGRGSHEAFF.

This rearrangement joins TRBV2 to TRBJ2-3, with D possibly TRBD2 on 5 matching bases. This CDR3 is built from 17 residues. With 3 bases removed from V and 1 base from J, the gap between germline ends came to 17 bases. Germline CDR1 SNHLY, CDR2 FYNNEI. CDR3 sequence reads: CASSDSMAVGGTDTQYF. CDR3 coding DNA: TGTGCCAGCAGTGATTCGATGGCGGTCGGGGGCACAGATACGCAGTATTTT.

The chain employs TRBV7-6 and TRBJ2-2; D gene uncertain. Trimming removed 5 bases at V and 2 bases at J, with 3 bases between. CDR3 length: 12 residues. Germline-derived CDR1 and CDR2 are SGHVS and FNYEAQ. The CDR3 DNA sequence: TGTGCCAGCAGCGCTAACACCGGGGAGCTGTTTTTT. Protein: CASSANTGELFF.

As DNA, the CDR3 is TGTGCCAGCAGTGAACACAGGGGGAACTATGGCTACACCTTC. Its protein is CASSEHRGNYGYTF. The V gene is TRBV6-5, the J gene TRBJ1-2, with 8 bases matching TRBD1. The CDR3 length is 14 residues. Germline lookup yields CDR1 MNHEY and CDR2 SVGAGI. The junction had 4 bases not matched to a gene; V was cut back by 5 bases and J by 2 bases.

The gene calls are TRBV7-2 and TRBJ2-2, with D tentatively TRBD2 (5 bases). The CDR3 has 14 residues. V was pared by 4 bases and J by 4 bases, with 10 bases between. Per the germline V gene, CDR1 is SGHTA and CDR2 is FQGNSA. DNA of the CDR3: TGTGCCAGCAGCTCTCAGCGGATCACCGGGGAGCTGTTTTTT. It codes for CASSSQRITGELFF.

V usage is TRBV19 and J usage is TRBJ1-3, with D possibly being TRBD1 (5 bases). The CDR3 extends over 16 amino acids. V was pared by 5 bases and J by 2 bases, with 16 bases between. The germline V gene has CDR1 LNHDA and CDR2 SQIVND (reference sequence). The CDR3 sequence is CASSRRGLTPGNTIYF. CDR3 DNA: TGTGCCAGTAGTCGAAGGGGCCTAACCCCTGGAAACACCATATATTTT.

Regarding this clone: This sample includes further DNA sequences coding for the same CDR3. This chain links TRBV28 with TRBJ1-2; the D gene is possibly TRBD1 (6 bases). Germline assignment: CDR1 MDHEN and CDR2 SYDVKM. Trimming left V 3 bases short and J 7 bases short, with 15 bases between. This CDR3 contains 14 residues. DNA of the CDR3: TGTGCCAGCAGTTTTGGGGGGGCGCGTGGTGGCTACACCTTC. Protein sequence: CASSFGGARGGYTF.

The rearrangement uses TRBV18 and TRBJ2-2; perhaps D is TRBD1 or TRBD2 (5 bases each). Deletions cut 5 bases from V and 4 bases from J, with 5 bases between. Germline CDR1 is KGHSH and CDR2 is LQKENI. This CDR3 has 12 residues. This CDR3 reads CASSGGTGELFF. The DNA for the CDR3 is TGTGCCAGCTCAGGGGGCACCGGGGAGCTGTTTTTT.

V usage is TRBV5-1 and J usage is TRBJ1-2, with 9 positions matching TRBD1. J lost 2 bases, V lost 2 bases, and 10 bases had no gene match. Germline CDR1 reads SGHRS; CDR2 reads YFSETQ. CDR3 length: 17 residues. The CDR3 protein is CASSLWDRADENYGYTF. CDR3 nucleotides: TGCGCCAGCAGCTTATGGGACAGGGCCGATGAAAACTATGGCTACACCTTC.

On this clone: The same CDR3 is also encoded by other DNA sequences in this sample. This chain joins TRBV18 and TRBJ2-7; D is undetermined. The CDR3 runs 11 residues. Trimming removed 5 bases from V and 0 bases from J, with 2 bases in between. Germline V gives CDR1 KGHSH, CDR2 LQKENI. The CDR3 here is CASSSSYEQYF. As DNA, the CDR3 is TGTGCCAGCTCATCCTCCTACGAGCAGTACTTC.

The genes are TRBV6-5 and TRBJ2-5; D tentatively reads TRBD1 or TRBD2 (6 bases each). V was trimmed by 2 bases and J by 5 bases, leaving 12 bases between them. Germline CDR1 reads MNHEY; CDR2 reads SVGAGI. The CDR3 sequence is 14 residues long. CDR3 in DNA: TGTGCCAGCAGTTACGGTGAGGGGGGTGAGACCCAGTACTTC. Translating it yields CASSYGEGGETQYF.

The V and J genes are TRBV11-1 and TRBJ2-3; the D is unclear. From germline, CDR1 is SGHAT and CDR2 FQDESV (reference sequence). The CDR3 is 12 amino acids. With 3 bases removed from V and 6 bases from J, the gap between germline ends came to 7 bases. The CDR3 region is CASSFGQDTQYF. The CDR3 coding sequence is TGTGCCAGCAGCTTTGGCCAGGATACGCAGTATTTT.

The chain combines TRBV4-2 with TRBJ2-3; the match to TRBD2 covers 8 bases. The germline gives CDR1 LGHNA, CDR2 YNFKEQ. The J segment lost 6 bases and the V segment lost 4 bases, leaving 12 bases of the junction unmatched. This CDR3 contains 16 residues. The CDR3: CASSLRADSGVDTQYF. Written as DNA, the CDR3 is TGTGCCAGCAGCCTACGCGCGGATAGCGGGGTGGATACGCAGTATTTT.

The chain couples TRBV11-2 to TRBJ2-1, with no clear D. Germline assignment: CDR1 SGHAT and CDR2 FQNNGV. Trimming took off 1 base at V and 1 base at J, with 8 bases between the two ends. The CDR3 runs to 15 residues. The CDR3 sequence is CASSLVLGSYNEQFF. CDR3 nucleotides: TGTGCCAGCAGCTTAGTTTTGGGGTCCTACAATGAGCAGTTCTTC.

The rearrangement links TRBV5-6 to TRBJ2-7, with TRBD2 matching over 7 bases. J was trimmed by 4 bases and V by 0 bases; bases with no gene match: 10. Germline CDR1 and CDR2: SGHDT and YYEEEE. The CDR3 spans 16 residues. CDR3 amino acids: CASSLVGSGEEYEQYF. CDR3 DNA sequence: TGTGCCAGCAGCTTGGTAGGGAGCGGGGAGGAGTACGAGCAGTACTTC.